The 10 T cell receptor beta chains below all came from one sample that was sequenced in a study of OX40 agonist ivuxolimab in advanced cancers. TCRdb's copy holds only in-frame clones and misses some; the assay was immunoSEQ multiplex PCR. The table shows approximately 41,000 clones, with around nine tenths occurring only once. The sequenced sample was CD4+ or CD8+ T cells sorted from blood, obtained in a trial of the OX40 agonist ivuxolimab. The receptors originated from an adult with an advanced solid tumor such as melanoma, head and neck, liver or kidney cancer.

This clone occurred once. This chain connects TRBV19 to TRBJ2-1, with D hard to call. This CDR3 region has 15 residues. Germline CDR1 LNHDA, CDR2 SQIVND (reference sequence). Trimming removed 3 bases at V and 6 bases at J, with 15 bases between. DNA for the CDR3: TGTGCCAGTAGTATTTCACAACAGCGATTCAATGAGCAGTTCTTC. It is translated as CASSISQQRFNEQFF.

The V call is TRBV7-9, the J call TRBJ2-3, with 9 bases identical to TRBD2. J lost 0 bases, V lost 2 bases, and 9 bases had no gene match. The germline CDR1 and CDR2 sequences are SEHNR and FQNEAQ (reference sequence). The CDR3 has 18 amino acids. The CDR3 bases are TGTGCCAGCAGCTTAAGGTTAGCGGGAGACCGGAGCACAGATACGCAGTATTTT. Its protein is CASSLRLAGDRSTDTQYF.

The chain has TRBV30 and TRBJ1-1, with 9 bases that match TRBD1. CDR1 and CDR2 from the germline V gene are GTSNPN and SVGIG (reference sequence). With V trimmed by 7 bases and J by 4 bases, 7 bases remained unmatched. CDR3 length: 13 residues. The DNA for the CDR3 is TGTGCCTCTGACCGGGACAGGGTCACTGAAGCTTTCTTT. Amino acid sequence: CASDRDRVTEAFF. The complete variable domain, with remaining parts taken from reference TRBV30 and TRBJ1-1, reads SQTIHQWPATLVQPVGSPLSLECTVEGTSNPNLYWYRQAAGRGLQLLFYSVGIGQISSEVPQNLSASRPQDRQFILSSKKLLLSDSGFYLCASDRDRVTEAFFGQGTRLTVV.

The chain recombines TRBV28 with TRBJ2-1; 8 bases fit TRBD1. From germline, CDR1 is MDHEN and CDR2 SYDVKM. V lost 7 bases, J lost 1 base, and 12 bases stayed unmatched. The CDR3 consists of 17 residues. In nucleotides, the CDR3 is TGTGCCAGCAACCTGGCACTAGGACAGGGTTCCTACAATGAGCAGTTCTTC. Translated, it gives CASNLALGQGSYNEQFF. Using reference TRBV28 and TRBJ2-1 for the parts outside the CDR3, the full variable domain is DVKVTQSSRYLVKRTGEKVFLECVQDMDHENMFWYRQDPGLGLRLIYFSYDVKMKEKGDIPEGYSVSREKKERFSLILESASTNQTSMYLCASNLALGQGSYNEQFFGPGTRLTVL.

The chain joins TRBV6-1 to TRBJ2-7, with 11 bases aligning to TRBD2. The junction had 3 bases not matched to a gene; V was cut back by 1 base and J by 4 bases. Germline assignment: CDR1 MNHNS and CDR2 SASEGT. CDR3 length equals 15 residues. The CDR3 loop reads CASSEELAGAYEQYF. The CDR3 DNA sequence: TGTGCCAGCAGTGAAGAACTAGCGGGAGCGTACGAGCAGTACTTC.

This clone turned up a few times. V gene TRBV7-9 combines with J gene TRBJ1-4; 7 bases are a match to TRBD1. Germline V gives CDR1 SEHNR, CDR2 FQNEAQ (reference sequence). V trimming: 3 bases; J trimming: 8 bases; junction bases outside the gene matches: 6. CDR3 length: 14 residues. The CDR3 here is CASSFTGDEEKLFF. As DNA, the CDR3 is TGTGCCAGCAGCTTTACAGGGGATGAAGAAAAACTGTTTTTT. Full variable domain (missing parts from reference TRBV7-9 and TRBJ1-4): DTGVSQNPRHKITKRGQNVTFRCDPISEHNRLYWYRQTLGQGPEFLTYFQNEAQLEKSRLLSDRFSAERPKGSFSTLEIQRTEQGDSAMYLCASSFTGDEEKLFFGSGTQLSVL.

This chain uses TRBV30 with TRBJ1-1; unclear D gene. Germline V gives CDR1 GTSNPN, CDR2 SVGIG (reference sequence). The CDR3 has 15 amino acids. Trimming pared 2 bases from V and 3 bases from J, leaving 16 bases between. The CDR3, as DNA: TGTGCCTGGAGTCTTCGGACTCTCACGGACACTGAAGCTTTCTTT. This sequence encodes CAWSLRTLTDTEAFF.

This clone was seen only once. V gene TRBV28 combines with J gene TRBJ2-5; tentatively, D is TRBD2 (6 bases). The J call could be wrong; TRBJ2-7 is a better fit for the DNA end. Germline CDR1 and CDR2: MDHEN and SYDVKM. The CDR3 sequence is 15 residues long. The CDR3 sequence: CASRSDRGSTYEQYF. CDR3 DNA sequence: TGTGCCAGCAGGTCGGACCGGGGGTCGACCTACGAGCAGTACTTC.

CDR3 loop: CASSGSLNTEAFF. The CDR3, as DNA: TGTGCCAGCAGTGGCAGCTTGAACACTGAAGCTTTCTTT. The chain carries TRBV5-4 and TRBJ1-1, with D hard to call. This CDR3 is built from 13 residues. Germline CDR1 SGHNT, CDR2 YYREEE (reference sequence). Trimming shortened V by 5 bases and J by 0 bases, and 8 bases separated the two germline ends.

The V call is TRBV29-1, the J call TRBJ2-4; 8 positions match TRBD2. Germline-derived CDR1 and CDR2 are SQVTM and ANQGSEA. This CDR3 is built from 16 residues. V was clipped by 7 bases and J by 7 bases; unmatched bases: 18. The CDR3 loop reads CSAFLSGRGSRNIQYF. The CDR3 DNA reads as TGCAGCGCCTTCTTAAGCGGGAGAGGATCGCGTAACATTCAGTACTTC.